Sequencing of this T cell receptor (beta chain) was carried out in a study of tumor-infiltrating lymphocytes in primary liver carcinoma (dated by TCRdb to 2016 to 2017). About the investigation overall: Hepatocellular carcinoma (four) or combined HCC and intrahepatic cholangiocarcinoma (one) was present in the five patients, who were three men and two women aged 30 to 69 years. The five patients had tumors of stage T1-T3 N0M0, with maximum diameters ranging from roughly 4.2 to 10 cm. Samples yielded roughly 3.5 to 8 million productive TCRbeta reads; read depth did not differ significantly between tissue types. TCRbeta repertoire sequencing, expression microarrays and whole-exome sequencing were combined in the study across five regions of each liver tumor, with adjacent normal tissue and blood also included. A total of some 35 specimens from 5 patients went through TCRbeta repertoire sequencing, namely 25 tumor regions, 5 adjacent noncancerous liver tissues and 5 peripheral blood samples. To link TCRbeta repertoire diversity to the local molecular phenotype, the 25 or so tumor region samples were profiled with Agilent mRNA microarrays. Repertoires from technical replicates were highly reproducible, with mean shared-clone rates roughly 0.9 and correlation coefficients above 0.95. The full study reports these points: Repertoire overlap was found to be higher between tumor regions (mean roughly 36%) than between tumor-adjacent (about 17%) or tumor-blood (approximately 15%) pairs, consistent with antigen-driven expansion. Since the samples were bulk and unsorted, there was no way to compare CD4+ and CD8+ T cell repertoires. The top 250 clones made up a significantly larger repertoire fraction in tumors than in blood (p = 0.039). Only roughly 7-24% of top clones appeared in all five regions of a tumor, which suggests that tumor-infiltrating T cells are spatially heterogeneous. Only the TCR beta chain was sequenced, so true repertoire diversity is likely underestimated because unpaired alpha chains were not captured. Only a few patients were included in the study, and the authors note that the findings should be validated in a larger study.

Using a constant-region primer and ProtoScript II reverse transcriptase, TCRbeta-specific cDNA was reverse-transcribed from approximately 0.55 ug total RNA. The TCRbeta libraries were prepared through three rounds of nested multiplex PCR following a slightly modified ARM-PCR procedure. Sample barcodes and Illumina adapters were added in a final 25-cycle PCR using Deep VentR polymerase. Before sequencing, amplicons of 200-500 bp were purified from gel using a QIAquick gel extraction kit. The TCRbeta amplicons were sequenced with 250-bp paired-end reads on an Illumina HiSeq 2500. The paper's processing steps were these. Reads were quality-trimmed with Trimmomatic v0.33, and paired reads were merged with FLASH v1.2.11 to recover full CDR3 sequences. MiGEC v1.2.1b assigned V, D and J germline segments to the rearranged TCRbeta sequences. Clonotype statistics and Shannon-Wiener diversity indices were computed with VDJtools v1.0.0. Except for diversity analysis, only each sample's 250 most abundant clonotypes were used in subsequent analyses to reduce sampling bias. TCRdb trimmed the raw reads at Q25, called clones with MiXCR and kept productive beta chains. Entries that share a CDR3 protein sequence are merged under the most common genes and DNA. TCRdb, rather than the study authors, made the V and J calls. The sample table records fewer than 200,000 distinct CDR3 sequences; around four fifths of these occur just once. The biggest ten clones account for around 18% of the sample.

Total RNA and DNA were co-extracted from around 20-30 mg of bulk tissue with the AllPrep DNA/RNA mini kit, without cell sorting. Between late 2015 and early 2016, a few patients in China with histopathologically diagnosed primary liver carcinoma had surgical resection. Patients had chronic HBV infection and were treatment-naive at sampling. Each tumor was sampled at five spatially separated regions: the tumor centre plus the superior, inferior, left-lateral and right-lateral poles. More than 90% viable tumor cells were found by histology in every tumor sample. Fresh tumor and adjacent tissue pieces were bisected; one half was stored in RNAlater at -80°C, the other sent for histology. With respect to this clonotype: What this receptor recognizes is not known. Base qualities are not recorded, but no much larger clone differs from it by a single base.

The TCR was taken from a middle-aged man with primary liver carcinoma and hepatitis B virus infection. Sample: tumor tissue from primary liver carcinoma.

The nucleotide sequence is given as TGTGCCAGTAGCCCGTGGACGGCCGTCTCCTACGAGCAGTACTTC. Translation gives CASSPWTAVSYEQYF. The receptor chain draws on TRBV6-1 and TRBJ2-7; the D gene assignment is ambiguous. CDR1 and CDR2 (MNHNS, SASEGT) derive from the germline V gene. The junction carries 18 bases between V and J, which are trimmed by 9 bases and 0 bases respectively. From its cysteine to its phenylalanine, the CDR3 spans 15 amino acids. The sequence is cut down to CDR3 DNA, 45 bases in frame from base 1.